This T cell receptor beta chain stems from a study of T cells in Graves' hyperthyroidism and ophthalmopathy. Comment on this clonotype: Its specificity is unknown.

It was RNA transcripts that yielded the amplified TCR beta CDR3 regions. The TCR CDR3 was amplified in a first-round RT-PCR using the HTBI primer set. Via MiXCR, TCRdb re-called the multiplex PCR reads, giving one row per CDR3 protein. Of about 300,000 distinct CDR3 sequences in the sample, around 19% were seen once. Diagnosis relied on clinical symptoms, serum thyroxine and TRAb, thyroid ultrasound and orbital computed tomography. Trimming removed 3 bases at V and 5 bases at J, with 5 bases between. The CDR3 has 11 amino acids. Per germline, CDR1 SGDLS and CDR2 YYNGEE. Study conclusions and caveats: Stable hyperthyroidism was separated from ophthalmopathy by a model based on 13 V-J features. Appearing also in blood were most of the thyroid clonotypes expanded above 0.001.

The specimen was blood. This sequence originates from a man aged 50 or older with Graves' ophthalmopathy. The chain uses TRBV9 and TRBJ2-5; D not resolved. The CDR3 here is CASSAAETQYF. Written as DNA, the CDR3 is TGTGCCAGCAGCGCCGCCGAGACCCAGTACTTC.